Listed below are T cell receptor beta chains from one sample, sequenced in a study of T cells after yellow fever vaccination. TCRdb redid the calling of the 5' RACE reads with MiXCR, one entry per CDR3 protein. The sample consists of 200,000 to 300,000 distinct CDR3 sequences, approximately 12% of them appearing once. The sequenced sample was CD4+ T cells sorted from PBMCs, obtained 45 days after the yellow fever booster vaccination. The receptors were gathered from a man aged 30-40 years who received the YFV17D yellow fever vaccine. CDR3s include the opening cysteine and the closing phenylalanine or tryptophan. A D gene is named only where the DNA matches it firmly. Expanded clones are given a class, and other clones once, few, many or no size at all.

J | length | size | V | D | DNA | CDR3
TRBJ1-5 | 13 | few | TRBV11-2 | - | TGTGCCAGCAGCTTAAATCCTCAACAGCCCCAGCATTTT | CASSLNPQQPQHF
TRBJ2-1 | 12 | - | TRBV12-3/TRBV12-4 | - | TGTGCCAGCAGTAATCTGGGGGCTGAGCAGTTCTTC | CASSNLGAEQFF
TRBJ2-5 | 16 | few | TRBV5-5 | TRBD2 | TGTGCCAGCAGCTTGTGGCCTAGCGGGAGCGGGGAGACCCAGTACTTC | CASSLWPSGSGETQYF
TRBJ2-7 | 15 | few | TRBV11-2 | TRBD2 | TGTGCCAGCAGTCGTAGCGGGAAAAGCTCCTACGAGCAGTACTTC | CASSRSGKSSYEQYF
TRBJ2-6 | 15 | many | TRBV14 | - | TGTGCCAGCAGCCGCGACAGGTCCGGGGCCAACGTCCTGACTTTC | CASSRDRSGANVLTF
TRBJ2-1 | 11 | few | TRBV5-1 | - | TGCGCCAGCAAAGAGTACAATGAGCAGTTCTTC | CASKEYNEQFF
TRBJ1-2 | 12 | - | TRBV3-1 | - | TGTGCCAGCAGCACAGGAAGAGGACTCTACACCTTC | CASSTGRGLYTF
TRBJ1-1 | 15 | - | TRBV7-6 | - | TGTGCCAGCAGCTTAGTAGACGGCCAGAACACTGAAGCTTTCTTT | CASSLVDGQNTEAFF
TRBJ1-2 | 13 | few | TRBV19 | - | TGTGCCAGTGGGGCTCGGTCTAACTATGGCTACACCTTC | CASGARSNYGYTF
TRBJ1-3 | 12 | few | TRBV20-1 | - | TGCAGTGCTAGGGTGACTGGAAACACCATATATTTT | CSARVTGNTIYF